The 23 T cell receptor beta chains in this list originate from one sample, sequenced in a study of identical twins. Each CDR3 protein is one row after TCRdb ran MiXCR on the 5' RACE reads. The data hold around 480,000 distinct CDR3 sequences, with approximately 15% observed a single time. These data are also associated with another study on yellow fever vaccine responses in identical twins.

The specimen sequenced was CD4+ T cells sorted from blood. These receptors were obtained from a woman under 30 in good health.

This clonotype came up many times. One junction end does not reproduce the germline sequence, and a read error may be involved. The V and J genes are TRBV4-2 and TRBJ2-2; 8 bases are a match to TRBD2. The length of the CDR3 is 13 residues. CDR1 and CDR2 (germline): LGHNA, YNFKEQ. CDR3 in amino acids: CASSQELAGGLFF. The DNA of the CDR3 is TGTGCCAGCAGCCAAGAGCTTGCGGGGGGGCTGTTTTTT.

The chain is built from TRBV18 and TRBJ2-5; D gene uncertain. The CDR3 length is 14 residues. Germline V CDR1 and CDR2: KGHSH, LQKENI. V was clipped by 3 bases and J by 2 bases, with 10 bases between them. CDR3: CASSPSTQQETQYF. The CDR3 DNA reads as TGTGCCAGCTCACCGTCGACACAGCAAGAGACCCAGTACTTC.

This clonotype was detected only once. A read error is possible here, since a much larger clone lies one base away. This chain joins TRBV12-3 or TRBV12-4 and TRBJ2-2, with TRBD2 matching 8 bases. This CDR3 spans 15 amino acids. The CDR3 DNA reads TGTGACAGCAGTGAAACTAGCGGCGGCACCGGGGAGCTGTTTTTT. Protein sequence: CDSSETSGGTGELFF.

With regard to this clonotype: The likely explanation is a read error, given a far larger clone one base away. Since the CDR3 does not end with the conserved phenylalanine or tryptophan, this likely comes from a read error. The chain combines TRBV7-9 with TRBJ2-1; D uncertain. The CDR3 has 11 amino acids. CDR1 and CDR2 from the germline V gene are SEHNR and FQNEAQ (reference sequence). Deletions cut 5 bases from V and 8 bases from J, with 7 bases between. The CDR3 DNA reads TGTGCCAGCAGCCTCGTGGATGAGCAGTTCTAC. Translation: CASSLVDEQFY.

This clonotype was counted only a few times. The DNA of the CDR3 is TGTGCCAGCAGCTGGGGACTAGCGGCGAACACCGGGGAGCTGTTTTTT. The encoded protein is CASSWGLAANTGELFF. The rearrangement links TRBV6-2 or TRBV6-3 to TRBJ2-2; TRBD2 matches 11 bases. In germline, CDR1 is MNHEY, CDR2 SVGEGT. The CDR3 contains 16 residues. J gave up 0 bases and V 6 bases, and 3 bases lay outside the gene matches.

This clonotype was found a few times. The rearrangement uses TRBV6-1 and TRBJ2-1; 8 bases fit TRBD2. Unmatched junction bases numbered 6, after V lost 2 bases and J lost 12 bases. CDR1 is MNHNS, CDR2 SASEGT, per germline. The CDR3 spans 13 residues. For the CDR3, the DNA is TGTGCCAGCAGTGAAAAAGCGGGAGTTGGGCAGTTCTTC. This codes for CASSEKAGVGQFF.

This clonotype came up many times. The gene calls are TRBV2 and TRBJ2-1, with no clear D. V shed 4 bases and J shed 6 bases, with 1 base lying between them. The CDR3 covers 10 residues. The germline V gene has CDR1 SNHLY and CDR2 FYNNEI. The CDR3 spells CASSVNEQFF. For the CDR3, the DNA is TGTGCCAGCAGTGTCAATGAGCAGTTCTTC.

J is TRBJ2-7 and V is TRBV5-1; 7 positions agree with TRBD1. Per the germline V gene, CDR1 is SGHRS and CDR2 is YFSETQ. V lost 3 bases and J lost 0; bases outside the gene matches: 15. This CDR3 comprises 18 residues. The CDR3: CASSSQPGIGTASYEQYF. CDR3 in DNA: TGCGCCAGCAGCTCACAACCCGGGATCGGGACAGCCTCCTACGAGCAGTACTTC.

This clonotype was detected a few times. The V and J genes are TRBV6-5 and TRBJ2-1, with no clear D. V gave up 0 bases and J gave up 5 bases, with 8 bases separating them. The CDR3 consists of 14 residues. CDR1 is MNHEY, CDR2 SVGAGI, per germline. The CDR3 region has the DNA TGTGCCAGCAGTTACTCGACCGGACACAATGAGCAGTTCTTC. Amino acids: CASSYSTGHNEQFF.

The genes are TRBV6-2 or TRBV6-3 and TRBJ2-1; 7 positions match TRBD2. Trimming cost V 6 bases and J 2 bases; bases outside gene matches: 7. Germline-derived CDR1 and CDR2 are MNHEY and SVGEGT. CDR3 length: 15 residues. DNA for the CDR3: TGTGCCAGCAGACAAAGCGGGATGGCCTACAATGAGCAGTTCTTC. This sequence encodes CASRQSGMAYNEQFF.

The chain uses TRBV3-1 and TRBJ2-2; 12 nucleotides line up with TRBD2. Germline V CDR1 and CDR2: LGHDT, YNNKEL (reference sequence). The CDR3 length is 18 residues. Trimming cost V 4 bases and J 0 bases; bases outside gene matches: 6. CDR3 DNA sequence: TGTGCCAGCAGCCTCAGGACTAGCGGGATTTCGAACACCGGGGAGCTGTTTTTT. The encoded protein is CASSLRTSGISNTGELFF.

This clonotype was detected only a few times. The CDR3 here is CASSKRDTDTQYF. CDR3 sequence (DNA): TGTGCCAGCAGTAAGCGGGACACAGATACGCAGTATTTT. The chain links TRBV28 to TRBJ2-3, with 7 bases fitting TRBD2. The CDR3 is 13 residues long. The J segment lost 2 bases and the V segment lost 5 bases, leaving 1 base of the junction unmatched. The V gene's germline CDR1 is MDHEN and CDR2 SYDVKM.

Many counts were recorded for this clonotype. This chain uses TRBV6-5 with TRBJ2-3; TRBD2 is a possible D gene (6 bases). The CDR3 has 15 residues. Germline V lookup: CDR1 MNHEY, CDR2 SVGAGI. V lost 2 bases and J lost 6, with 15 bases in between. The DNA of the CDR3 is TGTGCCAGCAGTTACGAGGGACTGCGTGGGGATACGCAGTATTTT. Its protein product is CASSYEGLRGDTQYF.

V is TRBV7-2 and J is TRBJ2-2, with 7 positions matching TRBD1. CDR1 is SGHTA and CDR2 is FQGNSA in the germline V gene. The V segment lost 5 bases and the J segment 5 bases; nucleotides outside the gene matches: 11. The CDR3 consists of 16 residues. CDR3: CASSLTRQGMTGELFF. CDR3 DNA sequence: TGTGCCAGCAGCCTTACTCGACAGGGAATGACCGGGGAGCTGTTTTTT.

This chain links TRBV12-3 or TRBV12-4 with TRBJ2-1, with TRBD1 matching 10 bases. The CDR3 totals 17 residues. V trimming: 3 bases; J trimming: 6 bases; junction bases outside the gene matches: 11. The CDR3 sequence is CASSFDHRDRGVNEQFF. CDR3 coding DNA: TGTGCCAGCAGTTTCGATCACCGGGACAGGGGAGTCAATGAGCAGTTCTTC.

In its sample, this clonotype was seen a few times. The V and J genes are TRBV24-1 and TRBJ2-3; 7 bases map to TRBD1. Trimming took 11 bases from V and 5 from J; bases not matched to a gene: 15. The CDR3 is made up of 15 amino acids. CDR1 and CDR2 from the germline V gene are KGHDR and SFDVKD. CDR3: CAISSRQGGGDTQYF. The DNA for the CDR3 is TGTGCCATTTCCTCCCGACAGGGTGGTGGAGATACGCAGTATTTT.

The V gene is TRBV7-9, the J gene TRBJ2-1, with 11 bases aligning to TRBD2. The germline CDR1 and CDR2 sequences are SEHNR and FQNEAQ (reference sequence). The CDR3 has 16 amino acids. Unmatched junction bases numbered 8, after V lost 5 bases and J lost 5 bases. CDR3 amino acids: CASSLSGRDGNNEQFF. CDR3 DNA sequence: TGTGCCAGCAGCCTTAGCGGGAGGGACGGGAACAATGAGCAGTTCTTC.

This clonotype has a handful of counts. This chain uses TRBV7-9 with TRBJ2-5, with D unclear. In germline, CDR1 is SEHNR, CDR2 FQNEAQ (reference sequence). The germline V and J ends were trimmed by 4 bases and 4 bases, with 10 bases remaining between them. This CDR3 comprises 13 residues. CDR3 nucleotides: TGTGCCAGCAGCTCAGACCCCCCAGAGACCCAGTACTTC. Translation: CASSSDPPETQYF.

This clonotype has only a few counts. The chain recombines TRBV4-2 with TRBJ2-4; TRBD2 agrees at 8 bases. Trimming at V came to 1 base and at J to 4 bases, leaving 6 bases not matched to a gene. The germline CDR1 and CDR2 sequences are LGHNA and YNFKEQ. The CDR3 loop spans 16 amino acids. CDR3 nucleotide sequence: TGTGCCAGCAGCCAAGTAAGCGGGGGAGATAAAAACATTCAGTACTTC. Protein sequence: CASSQVSGGDKNIQYF.

J is TRBJ1-2 and V is TRBV28; D is unresolved. This CDR3 is built from 12 residues. The V gene lost 3 bases and the J gene lost 8 bases, with 10 bases spanning the gap. The germline CDR1 and CDR2 sequences are MDHEN and SYDVKM. The CDR3 coding sequence is TGTGCCAGCAGTTTCGAGTTAGGAGGCTACACCTTC. It translates to CASSFELGGYTF.

J is TRBJ2-3 and V is TRBV5-1; 12 nucleotides line up with TRBD2. This CDR3 has 20 amino acids. CDR1 is SGHRS and CDR2 is YFSETQ in the germline V gene. J lost 4 bases, V lost 0 bases, and 15 bases had no gene match. The CDR3 DNA reads as TGCGCCAGCAGCTTGGCGGCTAGCGGGAGGGCCGGGTATTTGTCAGATACGCAGTATTTT. Encoded protein: CASSLAASGRAGYLSDTQYF.

V is TRBV28 and J is TRBJ2-1, with unresolved D. Germline V gene lookup returns CDR1 MDHEN and CDR2 SYDVKM. V lost 7 bases and J lost 4, with 14 bases in between. This CDR3 has 14 amino acids. CDR3 sequence: CASTMPYPYNEQFF. The DNA for the CDR3 is TGTGCCAGCACCATGCCATACCCTTACAATGAGCAGTTCTTC.

This chain joins TRBV7-8 and TRBJ1-6, with D maybe TRBD1 (5 bases). The CDR3 totals 15 residues. Trimming took off 4 bases at V and 5 bases at J, with 12 bases between the two ends. Germline V lookup: CDR1 SGHVS, CDR2 FQNEAQ. DNA for the CDR3: TGTGCCAGCAGCTCTTCAGGGCTTAATAATTCACCCCTCCACTTT. This gives the protein CASSSSGLNNSPLHF. The whole variable domain, remainder taken from reference TRBV7-8 and TRBJ1-6, is GAGVSQSPRYKVAKRGQDVALRCDPISGHVSLFWYQQALGQGPEFLTYFQNEAQLDKSGLPSDRFFAERPEGSVSTLKIQRTQQEDSAVYLCASSSSGLNNSPLHFGNGTRLTVT.